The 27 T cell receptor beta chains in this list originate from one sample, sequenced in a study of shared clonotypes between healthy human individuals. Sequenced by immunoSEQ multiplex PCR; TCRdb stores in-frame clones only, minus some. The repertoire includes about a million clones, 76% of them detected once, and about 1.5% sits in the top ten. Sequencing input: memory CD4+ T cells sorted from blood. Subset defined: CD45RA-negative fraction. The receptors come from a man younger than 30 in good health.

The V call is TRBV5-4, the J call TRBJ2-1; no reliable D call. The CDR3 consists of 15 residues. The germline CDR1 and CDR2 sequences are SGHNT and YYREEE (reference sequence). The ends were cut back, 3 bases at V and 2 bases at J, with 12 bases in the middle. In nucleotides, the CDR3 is TGTGCCAGCAGCTCTGGCGTAGAACCCTACAATGAGCAGTTCTTC. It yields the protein CASSSGVEPYNEQFF.

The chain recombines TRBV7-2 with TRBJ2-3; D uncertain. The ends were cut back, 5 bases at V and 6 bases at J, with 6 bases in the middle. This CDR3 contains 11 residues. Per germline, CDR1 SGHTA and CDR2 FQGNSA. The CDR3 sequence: CASSPRDTQYF. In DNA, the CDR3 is TGTGCCAGCAGCCCGCGGGATACGCAGTATTTT.

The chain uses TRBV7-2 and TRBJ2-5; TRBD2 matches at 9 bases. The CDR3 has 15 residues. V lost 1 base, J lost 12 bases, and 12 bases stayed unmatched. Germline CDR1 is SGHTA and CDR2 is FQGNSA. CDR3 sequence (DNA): TGTGCCAGCAGCTTAGGGCTAGCGGGATCACCACCAAAGTACTTC. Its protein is CASSLGLAGSPPKYF. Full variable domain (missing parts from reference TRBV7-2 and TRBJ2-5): GAGVSQSPSNKVTEKGKDVELRCDPISGHTALYWYRQSLGQGLEFLIYFQGNSAPDKSGLPSDRFSAERTGGSVSTLTIQRTQQEDSAVYLCASSLGLAGSPPKYFGPGTRLLVL.

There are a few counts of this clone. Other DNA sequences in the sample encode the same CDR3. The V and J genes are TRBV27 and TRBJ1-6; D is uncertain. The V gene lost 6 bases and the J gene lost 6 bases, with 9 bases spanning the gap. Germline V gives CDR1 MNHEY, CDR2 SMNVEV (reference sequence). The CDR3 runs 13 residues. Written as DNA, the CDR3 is TGTGCCAGCAGAGCCACCGTTAATTCACCCCTCCACTTT. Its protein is CASRATVNSPLHF.

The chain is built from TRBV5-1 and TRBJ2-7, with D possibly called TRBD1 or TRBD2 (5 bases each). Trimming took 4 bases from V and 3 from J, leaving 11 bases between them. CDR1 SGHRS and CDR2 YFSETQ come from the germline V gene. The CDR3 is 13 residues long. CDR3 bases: TGCGCCAGCAGCCGGGACCCCCTCTACGAGCAGTACTTC. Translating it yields CASSRDPLYEQYF.

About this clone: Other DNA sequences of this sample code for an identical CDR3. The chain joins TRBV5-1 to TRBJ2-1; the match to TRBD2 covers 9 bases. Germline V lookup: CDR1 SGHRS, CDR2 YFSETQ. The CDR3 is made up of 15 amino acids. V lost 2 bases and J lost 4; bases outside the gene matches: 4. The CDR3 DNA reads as TGCGCCAGCAGCTTTGCGGGGGGGTCTTACAATGAGCAGTTCTTC. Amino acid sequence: CASSFAGGSYNEQFF.

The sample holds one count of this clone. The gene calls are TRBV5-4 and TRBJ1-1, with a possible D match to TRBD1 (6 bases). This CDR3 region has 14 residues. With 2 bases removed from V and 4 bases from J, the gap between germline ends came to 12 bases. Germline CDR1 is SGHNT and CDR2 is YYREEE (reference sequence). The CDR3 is CASSLQGTSTEAFF. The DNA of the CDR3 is TGTGCCAGCAGCTTACAGGGTACGAGCACTGAAGCTTTCTTT.

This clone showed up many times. Here the CDR3 reads CASSQQSIYGYTF. CDR3 nucleotide sequence: TGTGCCAGCAGCCAACAGAGTATCTATGGCTACACCTTC. The chain has TRBV5-4 and TRBJ1-2; D remains ambiguous. This CDR3 has 13 residues. Germline-derived CDR1 and CDR2 are SGHNT and YYREEE (reference sequence). V was cut by 4 bases and J by 4 bases, with 11 bases left in between.

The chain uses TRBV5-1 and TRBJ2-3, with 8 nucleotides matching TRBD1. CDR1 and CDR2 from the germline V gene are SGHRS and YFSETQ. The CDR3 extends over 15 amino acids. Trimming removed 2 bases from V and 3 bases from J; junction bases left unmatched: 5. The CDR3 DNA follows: TGCGCCAGCAGCTTAGGGGACAGGAGTACAGATACGCAGTATTTT. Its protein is CASSLGDRSTDTQYF.

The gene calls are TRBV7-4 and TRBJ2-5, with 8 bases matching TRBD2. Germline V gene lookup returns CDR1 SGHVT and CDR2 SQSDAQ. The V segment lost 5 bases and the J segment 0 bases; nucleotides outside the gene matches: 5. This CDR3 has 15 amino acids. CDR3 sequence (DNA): TGTGCCAGCAGCCGAGGGACTAGGTACCAAGAGACCCAGTACTTC. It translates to CASSRGTRYQETQYF. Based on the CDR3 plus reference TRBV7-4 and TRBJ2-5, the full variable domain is GAGVSQSPRYKVAKRGRDVALRCDSISGHVTLYWYRQTLGQGSEVLTYSQSDAQRDKSGRPSGRFSAERPERSVSTLKIQRTEQGDSAVYLCASSRGTRYQETQYFGPGTRLLVL.

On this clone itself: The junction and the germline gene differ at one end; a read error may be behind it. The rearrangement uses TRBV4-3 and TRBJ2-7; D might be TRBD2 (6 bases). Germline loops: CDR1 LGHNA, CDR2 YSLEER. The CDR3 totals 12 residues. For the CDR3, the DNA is TGCGCCAGCAGCCAAGACGGGACTGCCAAACACTTC. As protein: CASSQDGTAKHF.

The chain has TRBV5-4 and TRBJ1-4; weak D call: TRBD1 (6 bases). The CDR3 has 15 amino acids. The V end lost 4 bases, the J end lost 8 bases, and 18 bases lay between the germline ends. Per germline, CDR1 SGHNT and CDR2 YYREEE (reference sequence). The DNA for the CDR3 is TGTGCCAGCAGCCGAGGTGGGGGCCTGTCAGAAAAACTGTTTTTT. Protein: CASSRGGGLSEKLFF.

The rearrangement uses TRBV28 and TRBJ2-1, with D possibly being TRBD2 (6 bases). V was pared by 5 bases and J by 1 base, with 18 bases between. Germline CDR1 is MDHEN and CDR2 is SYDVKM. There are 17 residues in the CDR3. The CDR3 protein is CASSPATGGKSYNEQFF. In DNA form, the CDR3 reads TGTGCCAGCAGTCCTGCTACAGGAGGGAAATCCTACAATGAGCAGTTCTTC.

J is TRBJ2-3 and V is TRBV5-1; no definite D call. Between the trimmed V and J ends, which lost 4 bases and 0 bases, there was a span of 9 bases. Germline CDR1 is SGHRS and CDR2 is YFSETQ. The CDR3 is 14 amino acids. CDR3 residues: CASSTTDSTDTQYF. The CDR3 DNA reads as TGCGCCAGCAGCACCACCGACAGCACAGATACGCAGTATTTT.

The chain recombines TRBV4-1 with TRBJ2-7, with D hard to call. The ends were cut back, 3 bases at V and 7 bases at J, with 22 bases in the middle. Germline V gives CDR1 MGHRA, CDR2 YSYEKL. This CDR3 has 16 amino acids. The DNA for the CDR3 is TGCGCCAGCAGCCATACGGTAATCGACGGGTGGGTGGAGCAGTACTTC. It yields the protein CASSHTVIDGWVEQYF.

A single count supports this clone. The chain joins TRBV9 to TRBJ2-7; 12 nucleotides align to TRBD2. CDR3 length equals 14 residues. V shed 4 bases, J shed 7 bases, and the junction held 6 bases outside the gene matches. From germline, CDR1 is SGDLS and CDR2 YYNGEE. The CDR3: CASSRTSGALEQYF. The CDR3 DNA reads TGTGCCAGCAGCAGGACTAGCGGGGCGTTGGAGCAGTACTTC.

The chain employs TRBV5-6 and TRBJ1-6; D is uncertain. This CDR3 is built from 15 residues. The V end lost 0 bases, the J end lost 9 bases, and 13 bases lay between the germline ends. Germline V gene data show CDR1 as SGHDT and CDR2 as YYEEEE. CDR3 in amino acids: CASSLGPAVISPLHF. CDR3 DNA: TGTGCCAGCAGCTTGGGGCCGGCGGTGATTTCACCCCTCCACTTT.

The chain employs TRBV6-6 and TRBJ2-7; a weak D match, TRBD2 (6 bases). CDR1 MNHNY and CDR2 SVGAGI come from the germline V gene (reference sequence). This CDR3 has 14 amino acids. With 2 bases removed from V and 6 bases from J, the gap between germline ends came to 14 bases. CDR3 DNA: TGTGCCAGCAGTTACCGGGGGACGGGGATCGAGCAGTACTTC. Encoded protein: CASSYRGTGIEQYF.

CDR3 nucleotides: TGTGCCAGCAGCTGGGCGGGACGGCCCGACAGTGAGTATTTT. Its translation: CASSWAGRPDSEYF. The V gene is TRBV5-7, the J gene TRBJ2-3, with D maybe TRBD2 (6 bases). TRBV5-7 is an open reading frame, and its role is uncertain. V was pared by 3 bases and J by 13 bases, with 21 bases between. The length of the CDR3 is 14 residues.

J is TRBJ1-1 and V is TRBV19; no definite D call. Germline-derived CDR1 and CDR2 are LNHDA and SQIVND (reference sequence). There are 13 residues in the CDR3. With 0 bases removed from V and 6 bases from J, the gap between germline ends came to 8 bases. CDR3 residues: CASSIDRSAEAFF. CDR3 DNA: TGTGCCAGTAGTATAGATCGGAGCGCTGAAGCTTTCTTT. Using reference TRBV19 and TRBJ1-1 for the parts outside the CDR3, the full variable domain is DGGITQSPKYLFRKEGQNVTLSCEQNLNHDAMYWYRQDPGQGLRLIYYSQIVNDFQKGDIAEGYSVSREKKESFPLTVTSAQKNPTAFYLCASSIDRSAEAFFGQGTRLTVV.

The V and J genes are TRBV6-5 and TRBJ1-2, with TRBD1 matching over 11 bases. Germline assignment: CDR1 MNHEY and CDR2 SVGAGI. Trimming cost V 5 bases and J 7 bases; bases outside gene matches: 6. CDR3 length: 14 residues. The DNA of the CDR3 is TGTGCCAGCAGTAACCGGGACAGGGGGTTTGGCTACACCTTC. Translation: CASSNRDRGFGYTF.

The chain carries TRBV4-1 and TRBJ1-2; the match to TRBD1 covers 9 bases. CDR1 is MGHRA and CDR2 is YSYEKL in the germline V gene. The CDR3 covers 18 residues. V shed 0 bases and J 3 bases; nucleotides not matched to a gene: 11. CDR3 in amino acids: CASSQDRNSGTGHYGYTF. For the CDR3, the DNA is TGCGCCAGCAGCCAAGACCGCAACTCCGGGACAGGGCACTATGGCTACACCTTC.

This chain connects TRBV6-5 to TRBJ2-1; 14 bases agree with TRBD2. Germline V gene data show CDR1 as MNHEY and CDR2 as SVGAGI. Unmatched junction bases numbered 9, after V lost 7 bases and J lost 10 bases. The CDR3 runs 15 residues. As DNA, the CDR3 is TGTGCCAGCACCAGACTAGCGGGAGGGGTTGGGGAGCAGTTCTTC. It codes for CASTRLAGGVGEQFF.

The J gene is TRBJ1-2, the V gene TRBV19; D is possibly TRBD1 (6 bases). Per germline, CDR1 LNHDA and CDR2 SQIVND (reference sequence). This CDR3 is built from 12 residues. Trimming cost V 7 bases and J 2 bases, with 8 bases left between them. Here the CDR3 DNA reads TGTGCCAGTACAACAGGGAACTATGGCTACACCTTC. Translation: CASTTGNYGYTF.

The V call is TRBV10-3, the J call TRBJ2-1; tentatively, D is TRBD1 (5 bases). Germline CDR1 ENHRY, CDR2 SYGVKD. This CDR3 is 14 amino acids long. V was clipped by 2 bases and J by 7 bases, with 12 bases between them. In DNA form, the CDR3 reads TGTGCCATCAGTGAGGGGGCAAAGAGAAATGAGCAGTTCTTC. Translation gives CAISEGAKRNEQFF.

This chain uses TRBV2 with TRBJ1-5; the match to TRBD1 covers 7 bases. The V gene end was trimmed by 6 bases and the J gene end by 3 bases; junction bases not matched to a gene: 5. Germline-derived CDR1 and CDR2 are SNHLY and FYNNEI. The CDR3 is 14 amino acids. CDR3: CASRSGTANQPQHF. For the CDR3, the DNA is TGTGCCAGCAGGTCGGGGACAGCCAATCAGCCCCAGCATTTT. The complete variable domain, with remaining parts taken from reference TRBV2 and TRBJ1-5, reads EPEVTQTPSHQVTQMGQEVILRCVPISNHLYFYWYRQILGQKVEFLVSFYNNEISEKSEIFDDQFSVERPDGSNFTLKIRSTKLEDSAMYFCASRSGTANQPQHFGDGTRLSIL.

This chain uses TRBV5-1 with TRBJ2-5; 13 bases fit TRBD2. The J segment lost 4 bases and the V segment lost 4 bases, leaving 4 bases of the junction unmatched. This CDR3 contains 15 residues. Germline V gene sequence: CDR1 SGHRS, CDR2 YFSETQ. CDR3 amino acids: CASSTTSGGRETQYF. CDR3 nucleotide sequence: TGCGCCAGCAGCACGACTAGCGGGGGGAGAGAGACCCAGTACTTC.